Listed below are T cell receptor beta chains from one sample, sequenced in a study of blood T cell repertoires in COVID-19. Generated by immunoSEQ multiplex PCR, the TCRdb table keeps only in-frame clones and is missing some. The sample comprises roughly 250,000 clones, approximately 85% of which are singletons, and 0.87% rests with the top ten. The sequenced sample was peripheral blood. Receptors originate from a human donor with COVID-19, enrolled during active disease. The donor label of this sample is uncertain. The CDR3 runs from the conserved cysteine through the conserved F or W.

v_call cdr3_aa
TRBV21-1 CASSTKIGTGDHVYGYTF
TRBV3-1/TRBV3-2 CASSRGHTQNYEQYF
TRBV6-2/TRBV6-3 CASSIDRGRQNGYTF
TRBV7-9 CASSRVNTEAFF
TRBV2 CASSGRSSYEQYF
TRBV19 CASSSLGTSGRRTGELFF
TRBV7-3 CASSLGGRSSGSYEQYF
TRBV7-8 CASSFAITYEQYF
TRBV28 CASSKQGGRETQYF
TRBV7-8 CASSFPRGGERTDTQYF
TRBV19 CASSPALSGRAVYEQYF
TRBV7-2 CASSFGTSRHTDTQYF
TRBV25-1 CASSVQGLGYTF
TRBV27 CATLSSTQEVNGYTF
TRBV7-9 CASSLVLAGAYEQYF
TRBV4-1 CASSQRLEVTREQYF
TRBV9 CASSVVDRNTGELFF
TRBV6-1 CASSEMRMDTQYF
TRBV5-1 CASSFRQSSMNTEAFF
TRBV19 CASSRQGLRADRLRGNQPQHF
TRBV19 CASSMMGRGETQYF
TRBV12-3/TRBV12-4 CASRPGQAGEQFF
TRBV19 CASRLLNQPQHF
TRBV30 CACHLGFYEQYF
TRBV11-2 CASSRGVGIGELFF
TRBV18 CASSPRVVQGPLHF
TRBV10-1 CASRRRGGNDTEAFF
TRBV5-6 CASSLAGGAKNIQYF
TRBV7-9 CASSSGGQELDSPLHF
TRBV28 CASSRGGAGETQYF
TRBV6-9 CASSGSRGVKLFF
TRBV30 CASDPTGDSPLHF
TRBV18 CASSPSRDNEQFF
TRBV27 CASSLGYSSGNTIYF
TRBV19 CASRTQVTEAFF
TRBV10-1 CASSDHGTASGNTIYF
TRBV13 CASSLSGQSLYEQYF
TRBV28 CASSLPSRYEQYF
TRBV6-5 CASSYRRGATEAFF
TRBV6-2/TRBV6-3 CASSRTSGGNNEQFF
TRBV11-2 CASSLDLIGTGGEQYF
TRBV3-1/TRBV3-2 CASSLLAANTQYF
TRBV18 CASTVQRRNTEAFF
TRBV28 CASYRGRNTEAFF